These T cell receptor beta chains were read from a single sample in a study of shared clonotypes between healthy human individuals. Repertoires were generated with immunoSEQ multiplex PCR, while TCRdb's copy carries only in-frame clones and drops some. In the table there are some 2 million clones, 90% to 95% of which are singletons. Sequencing was carried out using naive CD4+ T cells sorted from blood. The source is a man aged 18 to 30 in good health. Both conserved end residues are part of each CDR3. D genes are given only for firm matches. Not every row has a clone size; where given, it reads once, few, many or a size class.

>NA|TRBJ1-2|once|TRBV4-1
CASSQRGGMGYTF
TGCGCCAGCAGCCAAAGGGGAGGTATGGGCTACACCTTC
>NA|TRBJ1-2|NA|TRBV7-2
CASSLKGGPYGYTF
TGTGCCAGCAGCTTAAAAGGAGGGCCCTATGGCTACACCTTC
>TRBD2|TRBJ2-5|NA|TRBV7-2
CASSLEGRGRETQYF
TGTGCCAGCAGCTTAGAAGGGAGGGGCAGGGAGACCCAGTACTTC
>NA|TRBJ1-2|NA|TRBV7-2
CASSPADQRGYTF
TGTGCCAGCAGCCCCGCGGACCAACGAGGCTACACCTTC
>NA|TRBJ1-5|NA|TRBV6-1
CASSQSGDNQPQHF
TGTGCCAGCAGTCAATCGGGGGACAATCAGCCCCAGCATTTT
>NA|TRBJ1-4|NA|TRBV19
CASRTQGWEKLFF
TGTGCCAGTAGGACCCAGGGCTGGGAAAAACTGTTTTTT
>NA|TRBJ1-3|NA|TRBV11-1
CASSKRQSSGNTIYF
TGTGCCAGCAGCAAACGCCAGAGCTCTGGAAACACCATATATTTT
>NA|TRBJ1-1|NA|TRBV6-9
CASSRMGYEAFF
TGTGCCAGCAGTCGGATGGGCTATGAAGCTTTCTTT
>NA|TRBJ1-2|NA|TRBV6-5
CASSRFQGGGYTF
TGTGCCAGCAGTCGATTCCAAGGAGGAGGCTACACCTTC
>NA|TRBJ2-3|NA|TRBV5-4
CASSLDRGGRDTQYF
TGTGCCAGCAGCTTGGACCGGGGAGGTAGGGATACGCAGTATTTT
>TRBD1|TRBJ1-1|NA|TRBV18
CASSPRQGPLNTEAFF
TGTGCCAGCTCACCGAGACAGGGCCCCCTGAACACTGAAGCTTTCTTT
>NA|TRBJ1-4|once|TRBV28
CASSFLASTPSFEKLFF
TGTGCCAGCAGTTTCCTCGCATCTACGCCGTCCTTTGAAAAACTGTTTTTT
>NA|TRBJ2-2|NA|TRBV5-4
CASSLELNTGELFF
TGTGCCAGCAGCTTGGAACTGAACACCGGGGAGCTGTTTTTT
>NA|TRBJ2-1|NA|TRBV10-1
CASSESSGREEQFF
TGCGCCAGCAGTGAGTCGAGCGGCCGGGAAGAGCAGTTCTTC
>NA|TRBJ1-2|NA|TRBV23-1
CASPPYGLNGYTF
TGCGCCAGCCCCCCATACGGGCTTAATGGCTACACCTTC
>TRBD1|TRBJ2-7|NA|TRBV7-9
CASSFRLGQVSYEQYF
TGTGCCAGCAGCTTCCGGCTCGGACAGGTGTCCTACGAGCAGTACTTC
>NA|TRBJ1-1|NA|TRBV9
CASSPRGGLNTEAFF
TGTGCCAGCAGCCCTCGTGGGGGTTTGAACACTGAAGCTTTCTTT
>TRBD1|TRBJ1-6|NA|TRBV6-5
CASSYKGAYNSPLHF
TGTGCCAGCAGTTACAAGGGGGCGTATAATTCACCCCTCCACTTT
>TRBD1|TRBJ1-2|NA|TRBV5-1
CASSTDRGFYGYTF
TGCGCCAGCAGCACGGACAGGGGGTTCTATGGCTACACCTTC
>NA|TRBJ2-7|NA|TRBV4-1
CASRPSFGQKAYEQYF
TGCGCCAGCAGGCCCTCCTTCGGACAGAAAGCCTACGAGCAGTACTTC
>NA|TRBJ2-7|NA|TRBV27
CASSSTSGTSVPYEQYF
TGTGCCAGCAGTTCTACCTCCGGGACTTCAGTCCCCTACGAGCAGTACTTC
>TRBD2|TRBJ2-2|NA|TRBV5-4
CASSDSGRENTGELFF
TGTGCCAGCAGCGATAGCGGGAGGGAGAACACCGGGGAGCTGTTTTTT
>TRBD2|TRBJ2-1|NA|TRBV10-3
CAISEASGPGNEQFF
TGTGCCATCAGTGAAGCTAGCGGTCCGGGTAATGAGCAGTTCTTC
>NA|TRBJ2-7|NA|TRBV11-2
CASSALKRGQDEPYEQYF
TGTGCCAGCAGCGCCCTTAAACGGGGCCAAGATGAACCCTACGAGCAGTACTTC
>NA|TRBJ2-5|NA|TRBV2
CASKGGTMETQYF
TGTGCCAGCAAGGGGGGGACAATGGAGACCCAGTACTTC
>NA|TRBJ2-7|NA|TRBV6-6
CASSDRQASYEQYF
TGTGCCAGCAGTGACCGACAGGCATCCTACGAGCAGTACTTC
>NA|TRBJ2-5|NA|TRBV18
CASSKRVSSQETQYF
TGTGCCAGCTCAAAACGGGTTTCTTCACAAGAGACCCAGTACTTC
>TRBD2|TRBJ2-1|NA|TRBV9
CASSVGAGVGNEQFF
TGTGCCAGCAGCGTAGGTGCGGGAGTGGGGAATGAGCAGTTCTTC
>NA|TRBJ1-1|NA|TRBV2
CASSGTRVNTEAFF
TGTGCCAGCAGTGGCACCAGAGTGAACACTGAAGCTTTCTTT
>NA|TRBJ2-7|NA|TRBV11-2
CASSSLKGKRFYEQYF
TGTGCCAGCAGCTCCCTCAAGGGTAAGAGGTTCTACGAGCAGTACTTC
>TRBD1|TRBJ2-7|NA|TRBV6-6
CASRGQIYEQYF
TGTGCCAGCCGGGGACAGATCTACGAGCAGTACTTC
>NA|TRBJ2-7|NA|TRBV4-1
CASSQGTQTEQYF
TGCGCCAGCAGCCAAGGGACCCAGACCGAGCAGTACTTC
>NA|TRBJ1-5|NA|TRBV10-3
CAISEGSQPQHF
TGTGCCATCAGTGAGGGGAGTCAGCCCCAGCATTTT
>NA|TRBJ1-4|NA|TRBV4-1
CASRIQGQLDEKLFF
TGCGCCAGCAGGATTCAGGGCCAGCTAGATGAAAAACTGTTTTTT
>NA|TRBJ1-1|NA|TRBV2
CASKEDTEAFF
TGTGCCAGCAAGGAAGACACTGAAGCTTTCTTT
>TRBD2|TRBJ2-2|once|TRBV4-1
CASSQPRGGRTGELFF
TGCGCCAGCAGCCAACCCCGGGGGGGGAGAACCGGGGAGCTGTTTTTT
>NA|TRBJ2-1|NA|TRBV2
CASSVLELKQFF
TGTGCCAGCAGTGTACTGGAGCTTAAGCAGTTCTTC
>NA|TRBJ2-7|NA|TRBV4-1
CASSQDPRDERSYEQYF
TGCGCCAGCAGCCAAGATCCACGCGACGAGCGATCCTACGAGCAGTACTTC
>NA|TRBJ2-7|NA|TRBV4-2
CASSQQGYEQYF
TGTGCCAGCAGCCAACAGGGTTACGAGCAGTACTTC
>NA|TRBJ2-1|NA|TRBV30
CAWIRLGGYNEQFF
TGTGCCTGGATCAGGTTGGGTGGATACAATGAGCAGTTCTTC
>NA|TRBJ2-7|NA|TRBV5-1
CASSLGLDYEQYF
TGCGCCAGCAGCCTGGGACTTGACTACGAGCAGTACTTC
>TRBD1|TRBJ2-1|NA|TRBV5-4
CASSASGQGNPEQFF
TGTGCCAGCAGCGCCTCGGGACAGGGGAACCCTGAGCAGTTCTTC